This record concerns one TCR beta chain sequence. The antigen remains unidentified. Germline V lookup: CDR1 MGHRA, CDR2 YSYEKL. V was trimmed by 4 bases and J by 7 bases, leaving 16 bases between them. This CDR3 has 15 residues. These data originate in a study of T cells in Graves' hyperthyroidism and ophthalmopathy. Exclusion followed for patients with uncontrolled infection, other autoimmune disease, pregnancy or lactation. General study findings and limits: Most thyroid clonotypes expanded above 0.001 were also detected in blood.

Amplification targeted TCR beta CDR3 regions from RNA transcripts. First-round RT-PCR of the TCR CDR3 relied on the HTBI primer set. TCRdb redid the calling of the multiplex PCR reads with MiXCR, one entry per CDR3 protein. The data hold about 52,000 distinct CDR3 sequences, with less than 60% observed a single time. Sequences were obtained from blood. The origin of this receptor is a woman in her fifties or sixties with Graves' ophthalmopathy. The chain combines TRBV4-1 with TRBJ2-2; D could derive from TRBD1 or TRBD2 (6 bases each). The CDR3 DNA sequence: TGCGCCAGCAGCCGGAAGAGGAGGGGGATCGGGGAGCTGTTTTTT. Translation gives CASSRKRRGIGELFF.